A selection of T cell receptor beta chains follows, all from one sample in a study of blood T cell repertoires in COVID-19. Sequencing was performed with immunoSEQ multiplex PCR; in TCRdb, only in-frame clones are kept and a portion is missing. The table lists 180,000 or so clones, 75% to 90% of them singletons. Material: peripheral blood. The receptors come from a middle-aged woman with COVID-19, enrolled during active disease. The CDR3 runs from the conserved cysteine through the conserved F or W. A D gene is named only where the DNA matches it firmly. For some rows the clone size is stated as once, few or many, or as a class when expanded; others skip it.

size	V	D	J	CDR3	DNA
few	TRBV24-1	NA	TRBJ1-2	CATSDTRTANYGYTF	TGTGCCACCAGTGATACTAGGACAGCTAACTATGGCTACACCTTC
NA	TRBV24-1	TRBD1	TRBJ2-1	CATSDPTTGGFGNEQFF	TGTGCCACCAGTGATCCTACGACAGGGGGCTTCGGGAATGAGCAGTTCTTC
NA	TRBV27	TRBD1	TRBJ1-5	CASSDRGLVNQPQHF	TGTGCCAGCAGCGACAGGGGGCTCGTCAATCAGCCCCAGCATTTT
NA	TRBV7-9	NA	TRBJ2-7	CASSLRVYEQYF	TGTGCCAGCAGCTTACGGGTCTACGAGCAGTACTTC
NA	TRBV6-2/TRBV6-3	NA	TRBJ2-1	CASSLNGGPYNEQFF	TGTGCCAGCAGTTTAAACGGGGGACCCTACAATGAGCAGTTCTTC
NA	TRBV5-1	TRBD1	TRBJ1-6	CASSSRGNNSPLHF	TGCGCCAGCAGCAGCAGGGGGAATAATTCACCCCTCCACTTT
few	TRBV19	NA	TRBJ1-1	CASSIRGVSTEAFF	TGTGCCAGTAGTATACGGGGGGTGAGCACTGAAGCTTTCTTT
NA	TRBV6-6	NA	TRBJ2-1	CASSYSGQIYNEQFF	TGTGCCAGCAGTTACTCCGGACAGATTTACAATGAGCAGTTCTTC
NA	TRBV23-1	NA	TRBJ1-1	CASTPPTNTEAFF	TGCGCCAGCACCCCGCCCACAAACACTGAAGCTTTCTTT
NA	TRBV5-1	NA	TRBJ1-4	CASSLATGPEKLFF	TGCGCCAGCAGCTTGGCCACAGGGCCCGAAAAACTGTTTTTT
NA	TRBV6-5	NA	TRBJ1-1	CASSYGSDRNTEAFF	TGTGCCAGCAGTTATGGGTCCGACAGGAACACTGAAGCTTTCTTT
NA	TRBV7-7	NA	TRBJ2-3	CASSLSRSPTYTQYF	TGTGCCAGCAGCCTGAGCCGATCTCCCACCTATACGCAGTATTTT
NA	TRBV10-1	NA	TRBJ1-1	CASSELAGLGTEAFF	TGCGCCAGCAGTGAACTTGCGGGGCTGGGGACTGAAGCTTTCTTT
NA	TRBV5-4	TRBD2	TRBJ2-5	CASSLTSGQETQYF	TGTGCCAGCAGCCTTACTAGCGGACAAGAGACCCAGTACTTC
NA	TRBV11-3	NA	TRBJ2-1	CASSLTIAEQQFF	TGTGCCAGCAGCTTAACAATCGCGGAGCAGCAGTTCTTC
NA	TRBV5-8	NA	TRBJ1-6	CASSLGASYNSPLHF	TGTGCCAGCAGCTTGGGGGCTTCCTATAATTCACCCCTCCACTTT
NA	TRBV10-3	TRBD1	TRBJ2-7	CAIRAGTGSDEQYF	TGTGCCATCAGGGCCGGGACAGGGAGCGACGAGCAGTACTTC